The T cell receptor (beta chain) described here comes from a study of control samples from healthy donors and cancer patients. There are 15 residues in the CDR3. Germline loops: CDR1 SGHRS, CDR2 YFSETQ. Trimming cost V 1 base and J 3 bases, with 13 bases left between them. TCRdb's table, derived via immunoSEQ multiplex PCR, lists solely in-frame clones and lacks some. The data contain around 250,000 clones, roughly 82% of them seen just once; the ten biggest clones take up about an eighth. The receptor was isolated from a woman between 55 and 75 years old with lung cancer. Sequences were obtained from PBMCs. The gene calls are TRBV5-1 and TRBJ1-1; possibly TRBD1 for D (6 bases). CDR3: CASSLNWDTDTEAFF. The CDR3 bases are TGCGCCAGCAGCTTGAATTGGGACACCGACACTGAAGCTTTCTTT.